The clone carrying this T cell receptor (beta chain) has more than one count but fewer than ten. The source of the sample is a study of blood T cell repertoires in COVID-19. In the authors' workflow: Estimation of nucleated cell counts relied on the amplification of reference gene primers. Libraries were prepared by immunoSEQ multiplex PCR; TCRdb keeps only in-frame clonotypes and omits some of them. V and J calls and clone size are given by that table; D and trimming were obtained from the DNA. The data contain 150,000 to 200,000 clones, 75% to 85% of them singletons. The CDR3 is 13 amino acids. Germline trimming cut 10 bases from V and 1 base from J; bases unmatched to any gene: 4. Germline V CDR1 and CDR2: SNHLY, FYNNEI.

Sequencing was carried out using PBMCs or T cells enriched from blood (not recorded which). This TCR was recovered from a man aged 50 or older who had recovered from COVID-19. V usage is TRBV2 and J usage is TRBJ1-2; 9 bases align to TRBD1. The chain's CDR3 is CATRDRVNYGYTF. The CDR3 bases are TGTGCCACCCGGGACAGGGTTAACTATGGCTACACCTTC. The full variable domain, with the rest looked up from reference TRBV2 and TRBJ1-2, is EPEVTQTPSHQVTQMGQEVILRCVPISNHLYFYWYRQILGQKVEFLVSFYNNEISEKSEIFDDQFSVERPDGSNFTLKIRSTKLEDSAMYFCATRDRVNYGYTFGSGTRLTVV.